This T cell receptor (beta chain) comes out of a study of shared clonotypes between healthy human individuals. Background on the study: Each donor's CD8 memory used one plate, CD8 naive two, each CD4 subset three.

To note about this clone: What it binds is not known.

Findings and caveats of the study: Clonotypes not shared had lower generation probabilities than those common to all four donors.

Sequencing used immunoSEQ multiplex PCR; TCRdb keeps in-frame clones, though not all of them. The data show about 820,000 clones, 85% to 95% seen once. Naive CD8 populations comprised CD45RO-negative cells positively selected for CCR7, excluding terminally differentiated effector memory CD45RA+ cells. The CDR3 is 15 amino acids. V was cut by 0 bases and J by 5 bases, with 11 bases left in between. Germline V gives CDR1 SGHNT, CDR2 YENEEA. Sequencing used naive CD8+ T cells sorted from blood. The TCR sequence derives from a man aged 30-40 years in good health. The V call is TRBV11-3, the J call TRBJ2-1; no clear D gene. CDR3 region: CASSLDSTEDNEQFF. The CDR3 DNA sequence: TGTGCCAGCAGCTTAGATTCCACAGAGGACAATGAGCAGTTCTTC.